The sequence of this T cell receptor beta chain was determined in a study of blood T cells in healthy people across ages. A note on this clonotype: Its matching antigen is unknown.

The study's findings and limits: No conclusive comparison of naive versus antigen-experienced cells was possible with unsorted PBMCs.

V was clipped by 4 bases and J by 12 bases, with 13 bases between them. This CDR3 spans 12 amino acids. Looked up from germline, CDR1 is SGHRS and CDR2 is YFSETQ. Using a J-beta primer mix together with a sample-barcoded 5' primer, a second PCR was run for roughly 6 to 12 cycles. TCRdb passed the 5' RACE reads through MiXCR, listing each CDR3 protein once. This sample carries 650,000 to 700,000 distinct CDR3 sequences, roughly half of them seen once, and the ten largest clones take 13%. Material for sequencing was blood. The sequence was collected from a woman older than 75 in good health. The rearrangement uses TRBV5-1 and TRBJ1-4; D is undetermined. The CDR3: CASSRTGTELFF. DNA of the CDR3: TGCGCCAGCAGCAGGACCGGTACGGAACTGTTTTTT.